This section outlines one T cell receptor beta chain sequence together with its context. The sample originates from a study of patients and donors after allogeneic stem cell transplantation. The CDR3 runs 15 residues. Trimming removed 5 bases from V and 4 bases from J; junction bases left unmatched: 7. The germline V gene encodes CDR1 SGHTA and CDR2 FQGNSA. Each CDR3 protein is one row after TCRdb ran MiXCR on the RT-PCR reads. The sample includes 150,000 to 200,000 distinct CDR3 sequences, 30% of them seen just once. The V call is TRBV7-2, the J call TRBJ1-4; 7 nucleotides match TRBD1. Sequencing was carried out using blood, either unsorted or a sorted T cell fraction (not recorded which). The clonotype comes from a human donor who was either an allogeneic HSCT recipient or a stem cell or donor lymphocyte infusion donor (not recorded which). It is not recorded whose cells these are; they may come from a transplant donor. CDR3 sequence (DNA): TGTGCCAGCAGCAAAAAGGGGGCCCGTAATGAAAAACTGTTTTTT. It codes for CASSKKGARNEKLFF.